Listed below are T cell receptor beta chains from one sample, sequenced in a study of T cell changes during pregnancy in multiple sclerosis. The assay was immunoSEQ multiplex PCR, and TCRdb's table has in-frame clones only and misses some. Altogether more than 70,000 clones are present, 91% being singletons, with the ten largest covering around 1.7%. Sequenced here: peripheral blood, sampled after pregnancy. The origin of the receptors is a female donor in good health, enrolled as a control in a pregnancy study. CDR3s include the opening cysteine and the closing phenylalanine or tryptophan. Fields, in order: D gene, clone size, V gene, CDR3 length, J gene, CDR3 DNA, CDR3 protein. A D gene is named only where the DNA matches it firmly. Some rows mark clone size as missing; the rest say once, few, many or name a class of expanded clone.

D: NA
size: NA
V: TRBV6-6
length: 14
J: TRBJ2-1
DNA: TGTGCCAGCAGTTTGGGAAACAGGGTCAATGAGCAGTTCTTC
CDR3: CASSLGNRVNEQFF

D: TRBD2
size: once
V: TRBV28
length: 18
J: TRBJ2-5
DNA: TGTGCCAGCAGTTACAGACTAGCGGGGGGGCTGATCCAGGAGACCCAGTACTTC
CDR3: CASSYRLAGGLIQETQYF

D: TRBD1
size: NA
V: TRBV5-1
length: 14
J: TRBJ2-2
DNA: TGCGCCAGCAGTCGACAGGGGGACACCGGGGAGCTGTTTTTT
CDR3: CASSRQGDTGELFF

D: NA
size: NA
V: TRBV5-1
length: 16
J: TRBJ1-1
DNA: TGCGCCAGCAGCCTCCCGGGGGGCACATTGAACACTGAAGCTTTCTTT
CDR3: CASSLPGGTLNTEAFF

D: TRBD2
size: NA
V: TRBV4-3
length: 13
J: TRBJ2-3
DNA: TGCGCCAGCAGCCAAGATCGGAGCGGGAGGCAGTATTTT
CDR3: CASSQDRSGRQYF

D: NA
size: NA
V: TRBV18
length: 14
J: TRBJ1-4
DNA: TGTGCCAGCTCACCACTGCCAGCAGGCGAAAAACTGTTTTTT
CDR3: CASSPLPAGEKLFF

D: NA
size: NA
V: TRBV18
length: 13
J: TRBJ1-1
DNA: TGTGCCAGCTCACCCGGACAGAACACTGAAGCTTTCTTT
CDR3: CASSPGQNTEAFF

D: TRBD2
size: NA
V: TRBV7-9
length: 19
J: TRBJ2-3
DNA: TGTGCCAGCAGCTTAGTCTGGGGACTAAACGTTATGAGCACAGATACGCAGTATTTT
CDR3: CASSLVWGLNVMSTDTQYF

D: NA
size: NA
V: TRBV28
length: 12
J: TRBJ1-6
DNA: TGTGCCAGCAGTTTCAGGTCTTCACCCCTCCACTTT
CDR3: CASSFRSSPLHF

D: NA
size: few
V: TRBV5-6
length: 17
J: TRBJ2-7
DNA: TGTGCCAGCAGCTCAGGAGGGGAGAGGGGTCCCTCCTACGAGCAGTACTTC
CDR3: CASSSGGERGPSYEQYF

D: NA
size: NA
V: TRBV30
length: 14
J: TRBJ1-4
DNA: TGTGCCTGGAGAGCCGGAACGCGGAATGAAAAACTGTTTTTT
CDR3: CAWRAGTRNEKLFF

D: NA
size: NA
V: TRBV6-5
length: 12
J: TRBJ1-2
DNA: TGTGCCAGCAGGATCAACAGGGATGGCTACACCTTC
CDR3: CASRINRDGYTF

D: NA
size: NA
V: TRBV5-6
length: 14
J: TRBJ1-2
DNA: TGTGCCAGCAGCTCGAGCGGGGGGAACTATGGCTACACCTTC
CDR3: CASSSSGGNYGYTF

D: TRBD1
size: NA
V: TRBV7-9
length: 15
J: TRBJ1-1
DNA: TGTGCCAGCAGCTCCCGGGACAGGGTGAGGGTTGAAGCTTTCTTT
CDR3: CASSSRDRVRVEAFF

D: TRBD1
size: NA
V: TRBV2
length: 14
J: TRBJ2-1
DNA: TGTGCCGGCAAAGGGGGCCTATCCTACAATGAGCAGTTCTTC
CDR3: CAGKGGLSYNEQFF

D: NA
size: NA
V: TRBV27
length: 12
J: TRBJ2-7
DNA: TGTGCCAGTGGCGAGGTTTCCTACGAGCAGTACTTC
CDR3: CASGEVSYEQYF

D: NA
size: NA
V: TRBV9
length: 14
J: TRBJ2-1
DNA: TGTGCCAGCTCTCCGATCGGGGGAGATAATGAGCAGTTCTTC
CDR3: CASSPIGGDNEQFF

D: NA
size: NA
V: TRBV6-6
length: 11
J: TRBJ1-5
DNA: TGTGCCAGCAGTTCCGACAGGCCCCAGCATTTT
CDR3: CASSSDRPQHF

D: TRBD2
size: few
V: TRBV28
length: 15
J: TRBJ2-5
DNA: TGTGCCAGCAGTCTTACTAGCGGGGGCCAAGAGACCCAGTACTTC
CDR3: CASSLTSGGQETQYF

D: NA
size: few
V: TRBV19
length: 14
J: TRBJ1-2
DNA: TGTGCCAGTACGGGGGAATTGAAAACCCTGGGCTACACCTTC
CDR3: CASTGELKTLGYTF

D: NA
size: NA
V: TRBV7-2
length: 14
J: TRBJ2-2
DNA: TGTGCCAGCCTCAGGGGCCAGAACACCGGGGAGCTGTTTTTT
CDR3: CASLRGQNTGELFF

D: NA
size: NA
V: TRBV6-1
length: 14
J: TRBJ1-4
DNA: TGTGCTTCCCAGTGGGGGCCCACGGCTGAAAAACTGTTTTTT
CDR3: CASQWGPTAEKLFF

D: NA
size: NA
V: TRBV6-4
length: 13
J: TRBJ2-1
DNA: TGTGCCAGCAGTGGAGGGTCCCACAATGAGCAGTTCTTC
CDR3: CASSGGSHNEQFF

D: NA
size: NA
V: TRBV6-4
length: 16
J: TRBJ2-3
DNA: TGTGCCAGCAGTGACGGGGCGGGACAGTCATCAGATACGCAGTATTTT
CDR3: CASSDGAGQSSDTQYF

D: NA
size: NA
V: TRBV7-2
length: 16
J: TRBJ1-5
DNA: TGTGCCAGCAGCTTAAACAGGGCCCCTAGCAATCAGCCCCAGCATTTT
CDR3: CASSLNRAPSNQPQHF

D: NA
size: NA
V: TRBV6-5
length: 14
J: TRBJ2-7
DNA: TGTGCCAGCAGTTACTCGGCGGGACCCTACGAGCAGTACTTC
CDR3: CASSYSAGPYEQYF